One sample yielded the 18 T cell receptor beta chains listed below, sequenced in a study of blood T cells in healthy people across ages. Sample-barcoded 5' priming and a J-beta primer mix drove a second PCR of roughly 6 to 12 cycles. TCRdb itself ran the 5' RACE reads through MiXCR, one entry per CDR3 protein. This table holds approximately 810,000 distinct CDR3 sequences, roughly 40% found once. Sequencing was performed on blood. These receptors all stem from a young man in good health.

The chain links TRBV6-2 or TRBV6-3 to TRBJ2-3, with D uncertain. The CDR3 contains 16 residues. CDR1 and CDR2 (germline): MNHEY, SVGEGT. The V end was cut by 2 bases, the J end by 0 bases, with 12 bases between. The CDR3 spells CASSYISRVSTDTQYF. The CDR3 region has the DNA TGTGCCAGCAGTTACATTAGTCGGGTTAGCACAGATACGCAGTATTTT.

The chain links TRBV7-9 to TRBJ2-5, with 10 nucleotides matching TRBD1. TRBJ2-7 explains the end of the DNA better; the J call may be wrong. Germline V gene data show CDR1 as SEHNR and CDR2 as FQNEAQ (reference sequence). There are 15 residues in the CDR3. CDR3 residues: CASSSVVDRGVEQYF. The CDR3 coding sequence is TGTGCCAGCAGCTCCGTGGTGGACAGGGGGGTCGAGCAGTACTTC.

This clonotype turned up a few times. The chain has TRBV7-2 and TRBJ2-1; 7 positions match TRBD2. The J segment lost 7 bases and the V segment lost 5 bases, leaving 11 bases of the junction unmatched. Looked up from germline, CDR1 is SGHTA and CDR2 is FQGNSA. The CDR3 loop spans 15 amino acids. The CDR3 nucleotides are TGTGCCAGCAGCCCCCGTAGTCTGGGGGGGAATGAGCAGTTCTTC. It is translated as CASSPRSLGGNEQFF.

This clonotype was counted ten times or more. The chain employs TRBV12-3 or TRBV12-4 and TRBJ1-6; no definite D call. The CDR3 runs 13 residues. V was cut by 5 bases and J by 9 bases, with 11 bases left in between. CDR3 sequence reads: CASSPQLGSPLHF. The CDR3 nucleotides read TGTGCCAGCAGTCCCCAATTGGGTTCACCCCTCCACTTT.

The chain is built from TRBV14 and TRBJ2-5, with 8 positions matching TRBD1. CDR1 is SGHDN, CDR2 FVKESK, per germline. Germline trimming cut 2 bases from V and 5 bases from J; bases unmatched to any gene: 4. The CDR3 totals 14 residues. CDR3 sequence: CASSQRTGRETQYF. DNA of the CDR3: TGTGCCAGCAGCCAACGGACAGGGAGGGAGACCCAGTACTTC.

The chain employs TRBV20-1 and TRBJ1-6; 8 bases align to TRBD1. Germline-derived CDR1 and CDR2 are DFQATT and SNEGSKA (reference sequence). The J segment lost 6 bases and the V segment lost 6 bases, leaving 7 bases of the junction unmatched. The CDR3 totals 14 residues. The CDR3 DNA is TGCAGTGCCCAACGGACAGGGAGTAATTCACCCCTCCACTTT. Protein sequence: CSAQRTGSNSPLHF.

This clonotype was seen many times. The chain has TRBV18 and TRBJ2-7; D gene unclear. CDR1 and CDR2 from the germline V gene are KGHSH and LQKENI. The CDR3 has 14 residues. V lost 1 base and J lost 0, with 7 bases in between. The chain's CDR3 is CASSPQQNSYEQYF. The CDR3 coding sequence is TGTGCCAGCTCACCACAACAGAACTCCTACGAGCAGTACTTC.

The chain links TRBV12-3 or TRBV12-4 to TRBJ2-3, with D hard to call. The CDR3 is made up of 14 amino acids. Between the trimmed V and J ends, which lost 3 bases and 5 bases, there was a span of 12 bases. The CDR3 DNA is TGTGCCAGCAGTTTGGTTCGGGCAGGAGATACGCAGTATTTT. This encodes CASSLVRAGDTQYF.

This clonotype was counted between two and nine times. The gene calls are TRBV20-1 and TRBJ1-4; D possibly corresponds to TRBD1 (6 bases). CDR3 length equals 16 residues. Germline V gives CDR1 DFQATT, CDR2 SNEGSKA (reference sequence). The V gene lost 0 bases and the J gene lost 4 bases, with 15 bases spanning the gap. The CDR3 coding sequence is TGCAGTGCTAGAGAAGGCGGGACATTCTTTAATGAAAAACTGTTTTTT. Amino acids: CSAREGGTFFNEKLFF.

This clonotype was seen repeatedly, ten times or more. As DNA, the CDR3 is TGTGCCACCAGCAGCCCGCATAATGAGCAGTTCTTC. This codes for CATSSPHNEQFF. The chain combines TRBV15 with TRBJ2-1; no reliable D call. The CDR3 loop spans 12 amino acids. V was trimmed by 3 bases and J by 7 bases, leaving 7 bases between them. Germline V CDR1 and CDR2: LNHNV, YYDKDF (reference sequence).

This sequence joins TRBV15 and TRBJ1-1; D is possibly TRBD1 (6 bases). Trimming removed 4 bases from V and 7 bases from J, with 16 bases in between. The CDR3 is 14 amino acids. Germline V gene data show CDR1 as LNHNV and CDR2 as YYDKDF (reference sequence). CDR3: CATSTQQGRGEAFF. The CDR3 region has the DNA TGTGCCACCAGCACTCAACAGGGACGAGGTGAAGCTTTCTTT. Together with reference TRBV15 and TRBJ1-1, the CDR3 gives the full variable domain: DAMVIQNPRYQVTQFGKPVTLSCSQTLNHNVMYWYQQKSSQAPKLLFHYYDKDFNNEADTPDNFQSRRPNTSFCFLDIRSPGLGDTAMYLCATSTQQGRGEAFFGQGTRLTVV.

In its sample, this clonotype was seen a few times. J is TRBJ1-1 and V is TRBV25-1, with D perhaps TRBD1 (6 bases). Germline CDR1 and CDR2: MGHDK and SYGVNS. The CDR3 has 15 amino acids. V was pared by 2 bases and J by 0 bases, with 10 bases between. The DNA of the CDR3 is TGTGCCAGCAGTGAACCAGGGGCTATGAACACTGAAGCTTTCTTT. It codes for CASSEPGAMNTEAFF. The variable domain in full, completed from reference TRBV25-1 and TRBJ1-1, reads EADIYQTPRYLVIGTGKKITLECSQTMGHDKMYWYQQDPGMELHLIHYSYGVNSTEKGDLSSESTVSRIRTEHFPLTLESARPSHTSQYLCASSEPGAMNTEAFFGQGTRLTVV.

The chain uses TRBV2 and TRBJ2-2; a possible D gene is TRBD2 (5 bases). This CDR3 contains 14 residues. The germline CDR1 and CDR2 sequences are SNHLY and FYNNEI. Trimming left V 4 bases short and J 5 bases short, with 11 bases between. The CDR3 DNA sequence: TGTGCCAGCAGTGTACTCCCGGGGACCGGGGAGCTGTTTTTT. The encoded protein is CASSVLPGTGELFF.

The chain has TRBV4-1 and TRBJ2-5, with a tentative D call TRBD1 (6 bases). This CDR3 comprises 15 residues. With 3 bases removed from V and 11 bases from J, the gap between germline ends came to 22 bases. Germline-derived CDR1 and CDR2 are MGHRA and YSYEKL. The CDR3: CASSQAGTYYNEQYF. As DNA, the CDR3 is TGCGCCAGCAGCCAGGCCGGGACATATTACAATGAGCAGTACTTC.

Concerning this clonotype: One end of the junction is discordant with germline, which a read error may explain. The rearrangement joins TRBV5-1 to TRBJ2-5, with no clear D. Germline V gene data show CDR1 as SGHRS and CDR2 as YFSETQ. This CDR3 is 14 amino acids long. The chain's CDR3 is CASSLQRLQETRYF. The CDR3 DNA reads as TGCGCCAGCAGCTTGCAGAGACTCCAAGAGACCCGGTACTTC.

This clonotype was counted ten times or more. The chain uses TRBV12-3 or TRBV12-4 and TRBJ1-2; D uncertain. Trimming stripped 1 base from V and 4 bases from J, with 10 bases between. The length of the CDR3 is 14 residues. The CDR3 DNA is TGTGCCAGCAGTTTAGGAGGCAGACCCTATGGCTACACCTTC. As protein: CASSLGGRPYGYTF.

This clonotype has at least ten counts. This chain connects TRBV5-1 to TRBJ2-5; TRBD2 agrees at 8 bases. CDR1 is SGHRS, CDR2 YFSETQ, per germline. CDR3 length: 15 amino acids. Trimming at V came to 3 bases and at J to 2 bases, leaving 6 bases not matched to a gene. CDR3 nucleotides: TGCGCCAGCAGCTCCGGGGTAGCGGGACAAGAGACCCAGTACTTC. Residues: CASSSGVAGQETQYF. The complete variable domain, with remaining parts taken from reference TRBV5-1 and TRBJ2-5, reads KAGVTQTPRYLIKTRGQQVTLSCSPISGHRSVSWYQQTPGQGLQFLFEYFSETQRNKGNFPGRFSGRQFSNSRSEMNVSTLELGDSALYLCASSSGVAGQETQYFGPGTRLLVL.

This rearrangement joins TRBV9 to TRBJ2-5; 8 bases match TRBD1. CDR3 length: 15 residues. Losses at the gene ends were 0 bases for V and 5 bases for J; bases not matched to a gene: 6. Germline-derived CDR1 and CDR2 are SGDLS and YYNGEE. CDR3 region: CASSVAGGAGETQYF. The CDR3 DNA sequence: TGTGCCAGCAGCGTAGCAGGGGGCGCGGGTGAGACCCAGTACTTC.